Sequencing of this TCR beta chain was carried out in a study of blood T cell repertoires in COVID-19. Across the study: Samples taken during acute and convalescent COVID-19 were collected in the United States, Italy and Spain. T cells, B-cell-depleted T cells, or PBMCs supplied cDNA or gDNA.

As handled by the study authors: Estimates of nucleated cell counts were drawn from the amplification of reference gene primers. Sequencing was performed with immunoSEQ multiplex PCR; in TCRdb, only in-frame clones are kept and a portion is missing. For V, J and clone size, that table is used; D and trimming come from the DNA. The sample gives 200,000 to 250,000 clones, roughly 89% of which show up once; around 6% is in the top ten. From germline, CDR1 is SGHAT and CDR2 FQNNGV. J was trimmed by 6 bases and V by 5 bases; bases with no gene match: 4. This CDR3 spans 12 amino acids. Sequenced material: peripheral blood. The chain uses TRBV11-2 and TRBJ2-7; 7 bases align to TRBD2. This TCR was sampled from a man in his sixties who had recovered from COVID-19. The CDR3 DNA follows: TGTGCCAGCAGCCTGGGACTACCCGAGCAGTACTTC. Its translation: CASSLGLPEQYF.